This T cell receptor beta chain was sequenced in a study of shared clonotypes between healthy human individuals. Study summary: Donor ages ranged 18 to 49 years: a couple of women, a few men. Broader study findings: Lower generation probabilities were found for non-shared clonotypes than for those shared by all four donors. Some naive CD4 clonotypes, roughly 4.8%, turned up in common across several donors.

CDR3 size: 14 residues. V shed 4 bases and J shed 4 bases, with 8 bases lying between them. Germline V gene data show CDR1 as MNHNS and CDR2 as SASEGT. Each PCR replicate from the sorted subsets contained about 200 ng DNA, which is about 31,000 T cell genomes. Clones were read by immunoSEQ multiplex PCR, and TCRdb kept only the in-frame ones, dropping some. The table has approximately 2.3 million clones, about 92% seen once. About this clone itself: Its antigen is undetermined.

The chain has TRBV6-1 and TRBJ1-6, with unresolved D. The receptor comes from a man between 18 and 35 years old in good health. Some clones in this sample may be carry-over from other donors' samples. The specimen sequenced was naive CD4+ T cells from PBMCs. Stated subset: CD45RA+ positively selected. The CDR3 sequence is CASSARDYNSPLHF. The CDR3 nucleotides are TGTGCCAGCAGTGCTAGGGATTATAATTCACCCCTCCACTTT.